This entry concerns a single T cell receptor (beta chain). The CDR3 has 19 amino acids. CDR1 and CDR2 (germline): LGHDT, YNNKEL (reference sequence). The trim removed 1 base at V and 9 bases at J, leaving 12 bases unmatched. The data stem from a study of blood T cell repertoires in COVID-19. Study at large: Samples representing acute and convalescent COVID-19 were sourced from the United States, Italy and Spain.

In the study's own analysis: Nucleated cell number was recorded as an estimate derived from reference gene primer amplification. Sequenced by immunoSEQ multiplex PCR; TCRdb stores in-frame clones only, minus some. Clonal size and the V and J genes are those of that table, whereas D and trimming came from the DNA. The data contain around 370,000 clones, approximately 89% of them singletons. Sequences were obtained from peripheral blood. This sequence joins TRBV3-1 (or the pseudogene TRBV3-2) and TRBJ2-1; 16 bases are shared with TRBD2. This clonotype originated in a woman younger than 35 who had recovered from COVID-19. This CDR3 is CASSQGRPGLAGGQGEQFF. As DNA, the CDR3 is TGTGCCAGCAGCCAAGGCCGACCGGGACTAGCGGGAGGGCAAGGTGAGCAGTTCTTC.